The rows below give T cell receptor beta chains drawn from one sample of a study of T-cell reconstitution after alpha-beta-depleted transplantation in children. TCRdb called the PCR reads again in MiXCR, with one record for every CDR3 protein. The sample carries fewer than 550,000 distinct CDR3 sequences, about a tenth recorded once. The specimen was PBMCs from the stem cell graft donor, collected from the stem cell graft. These receptors came from a human donor who donated a stem cell graft to a child with acute myeloid leukemia. CDR3s include the opening cysteine and the closing phenylalanine or tryptophan. Each record gives: V gene, D gene, J gene, CDR3 length, clone size, CDR3 protein, CDR3 DNA. A D gene is named only where the DNA matches it firmly. The size of a clone is reported for some rows only, either as once, few or many, or as a class for expanded clones.

V: TRBV5-1
D: NA
J: TRBJ1-2
length: 14
size: many
CDR3: CASSLGGSNYGYTF
DNA: TGCGCCAGCAGCTTGGGAGGCAGTAACTATGGCTACACCTTC

V: TRBV20-1
D: NA
J: TRBJ1-3
length: 12
size: NA
CDR3: CSARTAGNTIYF
DNA: TGCAGTGCCCGGACAGCTGGAAACACCATATATTTT

V: TRBV5-1
D: NA
J: TRBJ1-5
length: 14
size: few
CDR3: CASSPGHPKSPQHF
DNA: TGCGCCAGCAGCCCCGGACATCCCAAGAGTCCCCAGCATTTT

V: TRBV5-1
D: NA
J: TRBJ2-2
length: 15
size: few
CDR3: CASSLGLTNTGELFF
DNA: TGCGCCAGCAGCTTGGGACTAACCAACACCGGGGAGCTGTTTTTT

V: TRBV24-1
D: NA
J: TRBJ2-3
length: 14
size: NA
CDR3: CATSDIKGADTQYF
DNA: TGTGCCACCAGTGATATCAAGGGAGCAGATACGCAGTATTTT

V: TRBV20-1
D: TRBD1
J: TRBJ2-7
length: 16
size: many
CDR3: CSASSTNRGTSREQYF
DNA: TGCAGTGCTAGCTCCACCAACAGGGGAACGAGCCGCGAGCAGTACTTC

V: TRBV11-2
D: NA
J: TRBJ2-1
length: 15
size: many
CDR3: CASSTQRSSYNEQFF
DNA: TGTGCCAGCAGCACCCAGCGGAGCTCCTACAATGAGCAGTTCTTC

V: TRBV5-1
D: TRBD1
J: TRBJ1-3
length: 20
size: NA
CDR3: CASSLKLGQGVKIPGNTIYF
DNA: TGCGCCAGCAGCTTGAAGTTGGGACAGGGTGTCAAGATTCCTGGAAACACCATATATTTT

V: TRBV20-1
D: TRBD2
J: TRBJ2-7
length: 13
size: NA
CDR3: CSAWGRETYEQYF
DNA: TGCAGTGCTTGGGGGAGGGAAACCTACGAGCAGTACTTC

V: TRBV6-5
D: NA
J: TRBJ2-1
length: 14
size: many
CDR3: CASSYSRAYNEQFF
DNA: TGTGCCAGCAGTTACTCGCGGGCCTACAATGAGCAGTTCTTC

V: TRBV5-6
D: NA
J: TRBJ2-3
length: 15
size: NA
CDR3: CASSLGPGRSDTQYF
DNA: TGTGCCAGCAGCTTGGGGCCAGGAAGGTCAGATACGCAGTATTTT

V: TRBV7-3
D: TRBD2
J: TRBJ2-1
length: 15
size: few
CDR3: CASRQSGGAFNEQFF
DNA: TGTGCCAGCAGACAAAGCGGGGGGGCGTTTAATGAGCAGTTCTTC

V: TRBV20-1
D: TRBD2
J: TRBJ2-5
length: 16
size: many
CDR3: CSARPSGTLRGETQYF
DNA: TGCAGTGCTAGGCCTAGCGGGACCTTAAGGGGCGAGACCCAGTACTTC

V: TRBV15
D: NA
J: TRBJ2-5
length: 15
size: many
CDR3: CATSREKGTRETQYF
DNA: TGTGCCACCAGCAGAGAGAAGGGGACGCGGGAGACCCAGTACTTC

V: TRBV5-5
D: TRBD1
J: TRBJ2-5
length: 17
size: NA
CDR3: CASSPGDLDRVVQTQYF
DNA: TGTGCCAGCAGCCCTGGGGACCTGGACAGGGTCGTCCAGACCCAGTACTTC

V: TRBV5-1
D: TRBD1
J: TRBJ1-6
length: 14
size: NA
CDR3: CASSTGTGQLALHF
DNA: TGCGCCAGCAGCACCGGGACAGGGCAGTTAGCCCTCCACTTT

V: TRBV7-9
D: NA
J: TRBJ1-1
length: 15
size: many
CDR3: CASSPVGGLNTEAFF
DNA: TGTGCCAGCAGCCCCGTGGGGGGTCTGAACACTGAAGCTTTCTTT

V: TRBV5-1
D: NA
J: TRBJ2-5
length: 14
size: once
CDR3: CASSPQREQETQYF
DNA: TGCGCCAGCAGCCCCCAGAGGGAACAAGAGACCCAGTACTTC

V: TRBV20-1
D: NA
J: TRBJ2-3
length: 15
size: NA
CDR3: CSAQSNGGHTDTQYF
DNA: TGCAGTGCTCAGTCTAACGGGGGGCACACAGATACGCAGTATTTT

V: TRBV19
D: NA
J: TRBJ2-3
length: 16
size: NA
CDR3: CASSMGLQGGTDTQYF
DNA: TGTGCCAGTAGTATGGGGTTACAGGGCGGCACAGATACGCAGTATTTT

V: TRBV7-8
D: NA
J: TRBJ2-1
length: 17
size: few
CDR3: CASSLAQGGRLNNEQFF
DNA: TGTGCCAGCAGCTTAGCCCAAGGGGGACGCCTAAACAATGAGCAGTTCTTC

V: TRBV20-1
D: TRBD1
J: TRBJ1-2
length: 16
size: few
CDR3: CSASVRRWTGYYGYTF
DNA: TGCAGTGCTAGCGTAAGAAGATGGACAGGCTACTATGGCTACACCTTC

V: TRBV7-8
D: NA
J: TRBJ2-5
length: 15
size: many
CDR3: CASSLALRPTETQYF
DNA: TGTGCCAGCAGCTTAGCCCTTCGCCCAACGGAGACCCAGTACTTC

V: TRBV18
D: NA
J: TRBJ1-4
length: 15
size: few
CDR3: CASSPQGSTNEKLFF
DNA: TGTGCCAGCTCCCCGCAGGGGTCGACTAATGAAAAACTGTTTTTT

V: TRBV5-1
D: NA
J: TRBJ2-7
length: 13
size: few
CDR3: CASSLEGQYEQYF
DNA: TGCGCCAGCAGCTTGGAGGGGCAGTACGAGCAGTACTTC

V: TRBV30
D: NA
J: TRBJ2-7
length: 13
size: NA
CDR3: CAWTPAVAYEQYF
DNA: TGTGCCTGGACGCCGGCAGTAGCCTACGAGCAGTACTTC

V: TRBV29-1
D: NA
J: TRBJ2-1
length: 14
size: few
CDR3: CSVLGLISYNEQFF
DNA: TGCAGCGTTCTCGGACTTATCTCCTACAATGAGCAGTTCTTC

V: TRBV2
D: NA
J: TRBJ2-5
length: 14
size: NA
CDR3: CASTLADGQETQYF
DNA: TGTGCCAGCACCCTCGCGGACGGACAAGAGACCCAGTACTTC

V: TRBV4-1
D: NA
J: TRBJ1-3
length: 14
size: few
CDR3: CASSPLVLGNTIYF
DNA: TGCGCCAGCAGCCCACTTGTTCTGGGAAACACCATATATTTT

V: TRBV20-1
D: TRBD2
J: TRBJ2-5
length: 12
size: NA
CDR3: CSAKGGGETQYF
DNA: TGCAGTGCTAAAGGCGGGGGAGAGACCCAGTACTTC

V: TRBV6-2/TRBV6-3
D: TRBD1
J: TRBJ2-7
length: 17
size: NA
CDR3: CASNTGTGGPSSSEQYF
DNA: TGTGCCAGTAACACCGGGACAGGGGGTCCATCGAGTTCCGAGCAGTACTTC

V: TRBV4-2
D: NA
J: TRBJ2-5
length: 16
size: few
CDR3: CASSQGATATVETQYF
DNA: TGTGCCAGCAGCCAGGGCGCTACAGCGACCGTGGAGACCCAGTACTTC

V: TRBV7-9
D: TRBD1
J: TRBJ1-1
length: 13
size: NA
CDR3: CASSATGTGMSFF
DNA: TGTGCCAGCAGCGCGACCGGGACAGGGATGTCTTTCTTT

V: TRBV20-1
D: NA
J: TRBJ1-6
length: 15
size: NA
CDR3: CCAIPTGNRASALHF
DNA: TGCTGTGCTATCCCAACGGGGAACAGGGCCTCGGCCCTCCACTTT

V: TRBV10-3
D: TRBD1
J: TRBJ1-3
length: 16
size: NA
CDR3: CAISPGQGWRGNTIYF
DNA: TGTGCCATCAGCCCCGGACAGGGGTGGAGAGGAAACACCATATATTTT

V: TRBV19
D: TRBD2
J: TRBJ2-7
length: 13
size: few
CDR3: CASSSGGSNEQYF
DNA: TGTGCCAGTAGTAGCGGGGGATCCAACGAGCAGTACTTC

V: TRBV29-1
D: TRBD2
J: TRBJ2-1
length: 17
size: few
CDR3: CSVEERGGGLSYNEQFF
DNA: TGCAGCGTTGAAGAAAGGGGCGGGGGACTTTCCTACAATGAGCAGTTCTTC

V: TRBV7-9
D: NA
J: TRBJ1-5
length: 15
size: many
CDR3: CASSLEGGAGQPQHF
DNA: TGTGCCAGCAGCTTAGAGGGGGGGGCTGGTCAGCCCCAGCATTTT

V: TRBV6-5
D: TRBD1
J: TRBJ2-5
length: 15
size: NA
CDR3: CASSYSPTGEETQYF
DNA: TGTGCCAGCAGTTACTCTCCGACAGGGGAAGAGACCCAGTACTTC

V: TRBV7-2
D: NA
J: TRBJ2-2
length: 15
size: many
CDR3: CASSPQGTNTGELFF
DNA: TGTGCCAGCAGCCCACAGGGTACGAACACCGGGGAGCTGTTTTTT

V: TRBV7-2
D: NA
J: TRBJ1-1
length: 15
size: few
CDR3: CASSPRPGVNTEAFF
DNA: TGTGCCAGCAGCCCGCGACCTGGGGTTAACACTGAAGCTTTCTTT

V: TRBV19
D: NA
J: TRBJ2-5
length: 14
size: NA
CDR3: CASNGGLSRETQYF
DNA: TGTGCCAGTAACGGGGGTTTGAGCCGGGAGACCCAGTACTTC